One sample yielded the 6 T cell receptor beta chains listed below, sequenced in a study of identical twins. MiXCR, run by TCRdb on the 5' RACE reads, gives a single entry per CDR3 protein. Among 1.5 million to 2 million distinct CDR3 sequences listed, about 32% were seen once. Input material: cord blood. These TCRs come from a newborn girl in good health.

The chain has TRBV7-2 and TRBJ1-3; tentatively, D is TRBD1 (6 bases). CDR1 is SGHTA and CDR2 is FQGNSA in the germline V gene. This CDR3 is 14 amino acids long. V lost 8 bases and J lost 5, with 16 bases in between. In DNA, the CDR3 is TGTGCCAGCGGACCCGGGGGGGCTAGAAACACCATATATTTT. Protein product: CASGPGGARNTIYF.

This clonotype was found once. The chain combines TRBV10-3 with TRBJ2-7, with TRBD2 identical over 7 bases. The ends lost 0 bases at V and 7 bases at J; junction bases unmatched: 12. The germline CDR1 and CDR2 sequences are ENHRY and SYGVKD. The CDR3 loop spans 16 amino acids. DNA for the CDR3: TGTGCCATCAGTGAGTCGGGAAGCGGGGCATACAATGAGCAGTACTTC. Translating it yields CAISESGSGAYNEQYF.

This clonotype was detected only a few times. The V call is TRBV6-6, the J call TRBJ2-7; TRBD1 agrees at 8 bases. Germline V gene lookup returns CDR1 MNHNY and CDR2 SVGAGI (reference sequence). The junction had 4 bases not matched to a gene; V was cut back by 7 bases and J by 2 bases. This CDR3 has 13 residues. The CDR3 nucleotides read TGTGCCAGCACCGAGGACAGGGCCTACGAGCAGTACTTC. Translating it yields CASTEDRAYEQYF.

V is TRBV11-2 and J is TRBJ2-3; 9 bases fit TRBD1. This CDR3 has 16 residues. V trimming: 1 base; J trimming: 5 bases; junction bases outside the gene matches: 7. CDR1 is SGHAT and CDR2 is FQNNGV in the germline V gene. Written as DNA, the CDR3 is TGTGCCAGCAGCTTAGGGTCCTGGGACAGGGAAGATACGCAGTATTTT. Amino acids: CASSLGSWDREDTQYF.

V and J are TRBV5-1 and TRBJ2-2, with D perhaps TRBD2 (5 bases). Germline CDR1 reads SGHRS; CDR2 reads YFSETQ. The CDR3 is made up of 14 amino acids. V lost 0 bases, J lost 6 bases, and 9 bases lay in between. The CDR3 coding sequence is TGCGCCAGCAGCTTGGAGGCAGCGGCCGGGGAGCTGTTTTTT. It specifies CASSLEAAAGELFF.

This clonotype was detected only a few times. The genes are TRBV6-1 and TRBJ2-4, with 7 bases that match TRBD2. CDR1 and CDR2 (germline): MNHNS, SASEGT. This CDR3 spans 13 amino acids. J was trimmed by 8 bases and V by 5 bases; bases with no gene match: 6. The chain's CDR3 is CASSPGGRDIQYF. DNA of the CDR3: TGTGCCAGCAGTCCTGGGGGGAGGGACATTCAGTACTTC.